These 7 T cell receptor beta chains share one sample of origin, sequenced in a study. Using its own MiXCR run on the 5' RACE reads, TCRdb lists one record per CDR3 protein. The data contain tens of thousands of distinct CDR3 sequences, about 28% of them singletons. The sample taken for sequencing was tumor-infiltrating memory CD4+ T cells sorted from the breast tumor. Subset indicated: memory CD4+ T cells, CD4+CD45RO+CD25-. These TCRs come from a female donor with breast cancer.

The chain recombines TRBV28 with TRBJ1-2, with unresolved D. This CDR3 contains 13 residues. Germline lookup yields CDR1 MDHEN and CDR2 SYDVKM. V was trimmed by 6 bases and J by 3 bases, leaving 11 bases between them. As DNA, the CDR3 is TGTGCCAGCAGGTTAGGGATCGACTATGGCTACACCTTC. This translates into CASRLGIDYGYTF.

The V call is TRBV12-3 or TRBV12-4, the J call TRBJ2-1; tentatively, D is TRBD1 (6 bases). The V end was cut by 3 bases, the J end by 9 bases, with 12 bases between. This CDR3 has 13 residues. The CDR3 DNA is TGTGCCAGCAGTTTCTTGGGGGCTTTTGAGCAGTTCTTC. Residues: CASSFLGAFEQFF.

The chain has TRBV5-1 and TRBJ2-1, with a weak D call TRBD2 (5 bases). The CDR3 extends over 18 amino acids. The germline CDR1 and CDR2 sequences are SGHRS and YFSETQ. V gave up 0 bases and J gave up 2 bases, with 18 bases separating them. CDR3 in DNA: TGCGCCAGCAGCTTGGATCCCCTAGGAGCGGAGGCCTACAATGAGCAGTTCTTC. Its translation is CASSLDPLGAEAYNEQFF.

There are a few counts of this clonotype. The V call is TRBV20-1, the J call TRBJ2-1; TRBD2 matches 10 bases. V was pared by 5 bases and J by 2 bases, with 9 bases of the junction left unmatched. The germline V gene has CDR1 DFQATT and CDR2 SNEGSKA (reference sequence). This CDR3 spans 16 amino acids. The CDR3, as DNA: TGCAGTGCTGGGGGTGGGGGGACTAGCGCCTACAATGAGCAGTTCTTC. Translation gives CSAGGGGTSAYNEQFF.

This sequence joins TRBV11-1 and TRBJ1-2; 10 bases align to TRBD1. This CDR3 region has 14 residues. After removal of 5 bases from V and 8 bases from J, the junction contained 8 bases not matched to a gene. The germline V gene has CDR1 SGHAT and CDR2 FQDESV (reference sequence). CDR3 sequence: CASSLGQGSQGYTF. Written as DNA, the CDR3 is TGTGCCAGCAGCCTGGGACAGGGGTCTCAGGGCTACACCTTC.

This clonotype is classed as medium-sized. The J gene is TRBJ2-1, the V gene TRBV28, with 12 bases aligning to TRBD2. V shed 3 bases, J shed 9 bases, and the junction held 9 bases outside the gene matches. Germline V gives CDR1 MDHEN, CDR2 SYDVKM. CDR3 size: 16 residues. CDR3 amino acids: CASSFGLAGGPGEQFF. The CDR3 DNA sequence: TGTGCCAGCAGTTTTGGTCTAGCGGGAGGGCCGGGTGAGCAGTTCTTC.

The chain uses TRBV9 and TRBJ2-7; 7 bases align to TRBD1. V trimming: 0 bases; J trimming: 4 bases; junction bases outside the gene matches: 7. The CDR3 is 15 residues long. CDR1 and CDR2 from the germline V gene are SGDLS and YYNGEE. CDR3 bases: TGTGCCAGCAGCGTAGATCCCGGACAGGTATACGAGCAGTACTTC. This gives the protein CASSVDPGQVYEQYF.